These 22 T cell receptor beta chains came from one sample sequenced in a study of blood T cell repertoires in COVID-19. Generated by immunoSEQ multiplex PCR, the TCRdb table keeps only in-frame clones and is missing some. The sample includes hundreds of thousands of clones, more than 70% of them seen just once. Sequences were obtained from peripheral blood. The receptors shown here come from a woman in her twenties or thirties with COVID-19, enrolled during active disease.

The chain recombines TRBV7-2 with TRBJ2-5, with no clear D. CDR3 length: 14 residues. Germline V gene lookup returns CDR1 SGHTA and CDR2 FQGNSA. V gave up 1 base and J gave up 1 base, with 7 bases separating them. This chain's CDR3 is CASSLVRLQETQYF. CDR3 sequence (DNA): TGTGCCAGCAGCTTAGTCAGGCTCCAAGAGACCCAGTACTTC.

The chain combines TRBV5-1 with TRBJ2-2; perhaps TRBD2 as D (6 bases). V was cut by 0 bases and J by 0 bases, with 9 bases left in between. This CDR3 spans 16 amino acids. Germline CDR1 is SGHRS and CDR2 is YFSETQ. CDR3 coding DNA: TGCGCCAGCAGCTTGGAGGGACTGACGAACACCGGGGAGCTGTTTTTT. Translation: CASSLEGLTNTGELFF.

The genes are TRBV30 and TRBJ1-1; TRBD1 matches 9 bases. Trimming took 0 bases from V and 3 from J; bases not matched to a gene: 2. The CDR3 length is 14 residues. Germline CDR1 and CDR2: GTSNPN and SVGIG (reference sequence). The CDR3 nucleotides are TGTGCCTGGAGTGTAAGACAGGGGGACACTGAAGCTTTCTTT. This gives the protein CAWSVRQGDTEAFF.

This clone has just one count. The chain couples TRBV15 to TRBJ1-3, with a possible D match to TRBD1 (6 bases). Germline V gene sequence: CDR1 LNHNV, CDR2 YYDKDF (reference sequence). Deletions cut 5 bases from V and 0 bases from J, with 23 bases between. The CDR3 runs to 19 residues. The CDR3 loop reads CATSAVNQGQGHSGNTIYF. CDR3 bases: TGTGCCACCAGCGCCGTGAACCAAGGGCAGGGGCACTCTGGAAACACCATATATTTT.

The chain has TRBV27 and TRBJ2-3, with D perhaps TRBD2 (5 bases). Per the germline V gene, CDR1 is MNHEY and CDR2 is SMNVEV (reference sequence). The ends were cut back, 5 bases at V and 4 bases at J, with 19 bases in the middle. The CDR3 runs to 16 residues. The CDR3 nucleotides are TGTGCCAGCAGTCCAAGGGTAGCGCCAGATCCAGATACGCAGTATTTT. Amino acid sequence: CASSPRVAPDPDTQYF.

V usage is TRBV7-2 and J usage is TRBJ1-6; D might be TRBD1 (6 bases). Trimming took off 1 base at V and 10 bases at J, with 14 bases between the two ends. Germline V gene lookup returns CDR1 SGHTA and CDR2 FQGNSA. The CDR3 length is 15 residues. This CDR3 is CASSLVSGGESPLHF. The CDR3 nucleotides are TGTGCCAGCAGCTTAGTGTCGGGGGGCGAATCACCCCTCCACTTT.

The V and J genes are TRBV19 and TRBJ1-2, with a tentative D call TRBD1 (6 bases). CDR1 is LNHDA and CDR2 is SQIVND in the germline V gene (reference sequence). Between the trimmed V and J ends, which lost 5 bases and 0 bases, there was a span of 10 bases. The CDR3 length is 14 residues. Here the CDR3 DNA reads TGTGCCAGTAGTGGACAGCTGTCTAACTATGGCTACACCTTC. Residues: CASSGQLSNYGYTF.

V is TRBV6-1 and J is TRBJ1-1; D is unclear. Germline CDR1 is MNHNS and CDR2 is SASEGT. V lost 0 bases and J lost 3, with 5 bases in between. The CDR3 has 13 amino acids. CDR3 nucleotide sequence: TGTGCCAGCAGTGAAGCCCGAGACACTGAAGCTTTCTTT. Translated, it gives CASSEARDTEAFF.

The V gene is TRBV4-3, the J gene TRBJ1-4; no firm D call. The CDR3 is 16 amino acids. Per the germline V gene, CDR1 is LGHNA and CDR2 is YSLEER. V was pared by 0 bases and J by 2 bases, with 10 bases between. CDR3 amino acids: CASSQDWAATNEKLFF. The DNA of the CDR3 is TGCGCCAGCAGCCAAGATTGGGCAGCCACTAATGAAAAACTGTTTTTT.

This chain connects TRBV5-8 to TRBJ1-6; no firm D call. The germline V and J ends were trimmed by 0 bases and 8 bases, with 6 bases remaining between them. CDR1 and CDR2 from the germline V gene are SGHTS and YDEGEE. The length of the CDR3 is 13 residues. DNA for the CDR3: TGTGCCAGCAGCTTGGCCCCGGATTCACCCCTCCACTTT. Encoded protein: CASSLAPDSPLHF.

The V gene is TRBV9, the J gene TRBJ1-3; possibly TRBD1 for D (6 bases). With 4 bases removed from V and 0 bases from J, the gap between germline ends came to 8 bases. This CDR3 is 14 amino acids long. The germline V gene encodes CDR1 SGDLS and CDR2 YYNGEE. Here the CDR3 DNA reads TGTGCCAGCAGCCGGGACAACTCTGGAAACACCATATATTTT. Amino acids: CASSRDNSGNTIYF.

The rearrangement uses TRBV11-2 and TRBJ1-4; no firm D call. Germline V gene sequence: CDR1 SGHAT, CDR2 FQNNGV. The V end was cut by 4 bases, the J end by 10 bases, with 19 bases between. The CDR3 is 15 residues long. CDR3 residues: CASSSPYKLRGKLFF. In DNA, the CDR3 is TGTGCCAGCAGCTCCCCCTACAAGCTAAGAGGAAAACTGTTTTTT.

The chain combines TRBV27 with TRBJ2-2; D is possibly TRBD1 (5 bases). V was trimmed by 11 bases and J by 4 bases, leaving 11 bases between them. This CDR3 is 12 amino acids long. Germline V gene lookup returns CDR1 MNHEY and CDR2 SMNVEV (reference sequence). CDR3 residues: CAVGRGTGELFF. For the CDR3, the DNA is TGTGCCGTAGGTAGGGGCACCGGGGAGCTGTTTTTT.

The gene calls are TRBV12-3 or TRBV12-4 and TRBJ2-7; a weak D match, TRBD2 (5 bases). The CDR3 loop spans 12 amino acids. V was shortened by 4 bases and J by 2 bases, with 6 bases between the two germline ends. The CDR3 spells CASSSGTYEQYF. The CDR3 region has the DNA TGTGCCAGCAGTTCCGGGACCTACGAGCAGTACTTC.

This chain joins TRBV19 and TRBJ2-1; D may be TRBD1 (5 bases). Germline lookup yields CDR1 LNHDA and CDR2 SQIVND (reference sequence). This CDR3 is 15 amino acids long. V was shortened by 8 bases and J by 1 base, with 15 bases between the two germline ends. CDR3 in amino acids: CASGWGAPSYNEQFF. CDR3 bases: TGTGCCAGTGGTTGGGGCGCCCCGTCCTACAATGAGCAGTTCTTC.

The chain employs TRBV28 and TRBJ2-3; 8 bases fit TRBD1. The V segment lost 5 bases and the J segment 2 bases; nucleotides outside the gene matches: 6. CDR1 MDHEN and CDR2 SYDVKM come from the germline V gene. CDR3 length: 15 amino acids. The CDR3 is CASSATDRATDTQYF. DNA for the CDR3: TGTGCCAGCAGTGCGACGGACAGGGCCACAGATACGCAGTATTTT. Using reference TRBV28 and TRBJ2-3 for the parts outside the CDR3, the full variable domain is DVKVTQSSRYLVKRTGEKVFLECVQDMDHENMFWYRQDPGLGLRLIYFSYDVKMKEKGDIPEGYSVSREKKERFSLILESASTNQTSMYLCASSATDRATDTQYFGPGTRLTVL.

The V call is TRBV7-2, the J call TRBJ2-2; the D gene is possibly TRBD1 (6 bases). The CDR3 is 16 residues long. Trimming shortened V by 0 bases and J by 2 bases, and 10 bases separated the two germline ends. The germline V gene has CDR1 SGHTA and CDR2 FQGNSA. The CDR3 loop is CASSLAGGDNTGELFF. In DNA form, the CDR3 reads TGTGCCAGCAGCTTAGCAGGGGGTGATAACACCGGGGAGCTGTTTTTT.

The chain is built from TRBV24-1 and TRBJ2-3, with a possible D match to TRBD1 (7 bases). The V gene's germline CDR1 is KGHDR and CDR2 SFDVKD. This CDR3 spans 18 amino acids. Trimming left V 3 bases short and J 3 bases short, with 21 bases between. The CDR3 nucleotides are TGTGCCACCAGTGATCCGACTGAAGAGACAGGGAGGACAGATACGCAGTATTTT. It encodes CATSDPTEETGRTDTQYF.

The chain uses TRBV7-2 and TRBJ2-1, with 8 bases fitting TRBD2. There are 15 residues in the CDR3. The V and J ends lost 5 bases and 3 bases, in that order; junction bases with no gene match: 6. CDR1 and CDR2 (germline): SGHTA, FQGNSA. The CDR3 sequence is CASSAGGPGYNEQFF. The CDR3 bases are TGTGCCAGCAGCGCGGGAGGTCCCGGCTACAATGAGCAGTTCTTC.

The sample holds one count of this clone. The V gene is TRBV19, the J gene TRBJ1-1, with D tentatively TRBD1 (6 bases). V was shortened by 7 bases and J by 5 bases, with 20 bases between the two germline ends. Germline values: CDR1 LNHDA, CDR2 SQIVND (reference sequence). The CDR3 contains 15 residues. CDR3 protein: CASTQEGERGTEAFF. CDR3 nucleotide sequence: TGTGCCAGTACCCAAGAGGGGGAAAGGGGTACTGAAGCTTTCTTT. Supplemented by reference TRBV19 and TRBJ1-1, the full variable domain reads DGGITQSPKYLFRKEGQNVTLSCEQNLNHDAMYWYRQDPGQGLRLIYYSQIVNDFQKGDIAEGYSVSREKKESFPLTVTSAQKNPTAFYLCASTQEGERGTEAFFGQGTRLTVV.

The rearrangement joins TRBV9 to TRBJ2-5, with 8 nucleotides matching TRBD1. V dropped 4 bases and J dropped 3; count of bases not matched to a gene: 5. This CDR3 contains 14 residues. Germline V gives CDR1 SGDLS, CDR2 YYNGEE. As DNA, the CDR3 is TGTGCCAGCAGCTCCCCGACAGGGGAAGAGACCCAGTACTTC. Amino acids: CASSSPTGEETQYF.

The chain employs TRBV4-1 and TRBJ2-1, with D possibly matching TRBD1 (6 bases). The CDR3 is made up of 16 amino acids. The V end lost 0 bases, the J end lost 9 bases, and 18 bases lay between the germline ends. Germline lookup yields CDR1 MGHRA and CDR2 YSYEKL. CDR3 bases: TGCGCCAGCAGCCAAGATGGACAGCCGGGGCTTGTTGAGCAGTTCTTC. Its translation: CASSQDGQPGLVEQFF.